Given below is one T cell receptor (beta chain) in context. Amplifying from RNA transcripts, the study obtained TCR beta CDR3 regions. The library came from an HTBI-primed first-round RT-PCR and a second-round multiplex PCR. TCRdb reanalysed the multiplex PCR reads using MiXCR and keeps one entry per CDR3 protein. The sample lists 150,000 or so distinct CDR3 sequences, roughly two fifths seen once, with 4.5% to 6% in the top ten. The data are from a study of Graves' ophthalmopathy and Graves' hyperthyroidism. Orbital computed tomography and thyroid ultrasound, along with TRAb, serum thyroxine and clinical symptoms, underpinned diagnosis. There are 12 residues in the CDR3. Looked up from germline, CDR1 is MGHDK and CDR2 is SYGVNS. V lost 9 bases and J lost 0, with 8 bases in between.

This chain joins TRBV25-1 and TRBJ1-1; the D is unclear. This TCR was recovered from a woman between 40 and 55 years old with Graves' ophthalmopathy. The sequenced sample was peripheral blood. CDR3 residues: CASGALNTEAFF. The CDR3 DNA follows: TGTGCCAGTGGAGCCTTGAACACTGAAGCTTTCTTT.